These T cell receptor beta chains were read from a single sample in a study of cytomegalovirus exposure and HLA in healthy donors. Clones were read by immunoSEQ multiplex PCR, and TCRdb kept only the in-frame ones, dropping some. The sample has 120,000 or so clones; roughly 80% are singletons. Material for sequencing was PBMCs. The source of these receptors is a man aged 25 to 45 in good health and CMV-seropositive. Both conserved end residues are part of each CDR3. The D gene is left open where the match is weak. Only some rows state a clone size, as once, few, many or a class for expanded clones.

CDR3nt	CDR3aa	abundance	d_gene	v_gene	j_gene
TGTGCCAGCAATCCACAGGGGTCGACCTACGAGCAGTACTTC	CASNPQGSTYEQYF	few	TRBD1	TRBV2	TRBJ2-7
TGTGCCGTCGACGACCAGGGGCAAGAGGAGCAGTACTTC	CAVDDQGQEEQYF	-	-	TRBV10-3	TRBJ2-7
TGCGCCAGCAGCTTGGCGACTATCGCACAAGAGACCCAGTACTTC	CASSLATIAQETQYF	-	-	TRBV5-1	TRBJ2-5
TGTGCCAGCAGCTTAGCCCCGCGGCTATCCTACAATGAGCAGTTCTTC	CASSLAPRLSYNEQFF	-	-	TRBV11-2	TRBJ2-1
TGCGCCAGCAGTTCAGGGGGCAGGAACACTGAAGCTTTCTTT	CASSSGGRNTEAFF	-	TRBD1	TRBV10-2	TRBJ1-1
TGTGCCAGCAGCTTAGGCCCTACGATCTCTGGAAACACCATATATTTT	CASSLGPTISGNTIYF	-	-	TRBV13	TRBJ1-3
TGTGCCAGCACTGCGAATTCAGATACGCAGTATTTT	CASTANSDTQYF	-	-	TRBV2	TRBJ2-3
TGCGCCAGCAGCGCCCACCCGGGACAGCTGTCTGGGGCCAACGTCCTGACTTTC	CASSAHPGQLSGANVLTF	few	TRBD1	TRBV5-1	TRBJ2-6
TGCAGCGTTGAAGAGAGAAGTGGTATGGAGGCAGATACGCAGTATTTT	CSVEERSGMEADTQYF	-	-	TRBV29-1	TRBJ2-3
TGTGCCAGCAGTTACTCGGGCAACACCTACGAGCAGTACTTC	CASSYSGNTYEQYF	-	-	TRBV6-5	TRBJ2-7
TGTGCCAGCAGCTTAGATCTAGCGAAGGAAGAGACCCAGTACTTC	CASSLDLAKEETQYF	-	-	TRBV7-2	TRBJ2-5
TGCGCCAGCAGCTTGATCGGGTCAGGGGAGCAGTTCTTC	CASSLIGSGEQFF	-	-	TRBV5-1	TRBJ2-1
TGTGCCAGCAGTGACGACACCCTCTATGGCTACACCTTC	CASSDDTLYGYTF	few	-	TRBV2	TRBJ1-2
TGTGCCAGCACCTCACCCGGGACAGGGACCAATCAGCCCCAGCATTTT	CASTSPGTGTNQPQHF	-	TRBD1	TRBV28	TRBJ1-5
TGCGCCAGCAGCCCGACAGGGTTGGAGCAGCCCCAGCATTTT	CASSPTGLEQPQHF	-	TRBD1	TRBV5-1	TRBJ1-5
TGTGCCAGCAGGAACGATCCGGGACTAGGTGGCGGGCAGTTCTTC	CASRNDPGLGGGQFF	-	TRBD2	TRBV6-5	TRBJ2-1
TGTGCCAGCAGGCAGGTTTATGGCTACACCTTC	CASRQVYGYTF	-	-	TRBV2	TRBJ1-2
TGTGCCAGCGATTCAGGGTACGAGCAGTACTTC	CASDSGYEQYF	-	-	TRBV6-5	TRBJ2-7
TGTGCCAGCCAGACAGAAGGGCGCAATCAGCCCCAGCATTTT	CASQTEGRNQPQHF	-	-	TRBV2	TRBJ1-5
TGTGCCAGCAGCTTGGTGGGCGGGCGGACTGAAGCTTTCTTT	CASSLVGGRTEAFF	-	-	TRBV5-6	TRBJ1-1
TGTGCCAGCAGCCGGACAGGGGGCGCGGGAGATACGCAGTATTTT	CASSRTGGAGDTQYF	once	TRBD1	TRBV2	TRBJ2-3
TGTGCCAGCAGCTTATCGGGGGTTTTGGCTGAGCAGTTCTTC	CASSLSGVLAEQFF	-	-	TRBV5-6	TRBJ2-1
TGCAGTGCTATTAGCGGGGGGTCATATTTT	CSAISGGSYF	-	TRBD2	TRBV20-1	TRBJ2-3
TGCAGCGTACGGGGACAGTGGGATACGCAGTATTTT	CSVRGQWDTQYF	few	TRBD1	TRBV29-1	TRBJ2-3
TGTGCCAGCAGTTACCCCCAGGGGCGCGGGCGGACGTTCTTT	CASSYPQGRGRTFF	-	-	TRBV6-5	TRBJ1-1
TGTGCCAGCAGCGTAGGGACTAGCGGGGGGGGCGTGGATGAGCAGTTCTTC	CASSVGTSGGGVDEQFF	-	TRBD2	TRBV9	TRBJ2-1
TGCGCCAGCAGCCAAGACCCGGGACTTCCCCAGCATTTT	CASSQDPGLPQHF	-	-	TRBV4-1	TRBJ1-5
TGTGCCAGCAGCTCCCCCCGACTGACTAGCGGATTAACCGGGGAGCTGTTTTTT	CASSSPRLTSGLTGELFF	-	TRBD2	TRBV7-9	TRBJ2-2
TGTGCCAGCCTTGGACAGCGGTTTGAAAGAAAGACCCAGTACTTC	CASLGQRFERKTQYF	-	-	TRBV2	TRBJ2-5
TGTGCCAGCAGCCTGGACAGGGGAGTCGGGGAGCTGTTTTTT	CASSLDRGVGELFF	-	TRBD1	TRBV2	TRBJ2-2
TGTGCCAGCTCACCGGGACTAGCGGGGGGGAACCCCTACGAGCAGTACTTC	CASSPGLAGGNPYEQYF	-	TRBD2	TRBV18	TRBJ2-7
TGTGCCAGTAGTATTGTCCGGGGACTAGCGGGCAATGAGCAGTTCTTC	CASSIVRGLAGNEQFF	-	TRBD2	TRBV19	TRBJ2-1
TGTGCCAGCAGTAGGGGGGGGTCTATGAACACTGAAGCTTTCTTT	CASSRGGSMNTEAFF	-	-	TRBV2	TRBJ1-1
TGTGCCAGCAGCCCCAGACAGGGGTACCACAATGAGCAGTTCTTC	CASSPRQGYHNEQFF	-	TRBD1	TRBV7-6	TRBJ2-1
TGTGCCAGCAGTTCCCCAGGACAGGGGGTGGTCACCATATATTTT	CASSSPGQGVVTIYF	-	TRBD1	TRBV28	TRBJ1-3
TGTGCCAGCAGTGACGCCGGACAGGGGGCGGGTACTGAAGCTTTCTTT	CASSDAGQGAGTEAFF	-	TRBD1	TRBV2	TRBJ1-1
TGTGCCAGCAGCAGCGGGGGGGACAAAGAGGCCCAGTACTTC	CASSSGGDKEAQYF	-	TRBD2	TRBV11-3	TRBJ2-5
TGTGCCTGGAGTGTGGGACAGGGATACACTGAAGCTTTCTTT	CAWSVGQGYTEAFF	-	TRBD1	TRBV30	TRBJ1-1
TGCGCCAGCAGCCAAGTAACCACGGCAGGAGGGAACACTGAAGCTTTCTTT	CASSQVTTAGGNTEAFF	-	-	TRBV4-1	TRBJ1-1
TGTGCCAGCAGCTTAACACGGGGAGGGCAAGGCACTGAAGCTTTCTTT	CASSLTRGGQGTEAFF	-	-	TRBV7-3	TRBJ1-1
TGTTCCAGCAGCCCTGGGGCAGGGACCTACGAGCAGTACTTC	CSSSPGAGTYEQYF	once	-	TRBV7-9	TRBJ2-7
TGCGCCAGCAGCAGGACAGATAGCAATCAGCCCCAGCATTTT	CASSRTDSNQPQHF	-	-	TRBV10-2	TRBJ1-5
TGTGCCAGCAGTTCCCACAGGGAGAAAAACATTCAGTACTTC	CASSSHREKNIQYF	-	-	TRBV27	TRBJ2-4
TGTGCCAGCAGCCAAGAGGGACAGTCAAATCAGCCCCAGCATTTT	CASSQEGQSNQPQHF	few	TRBD1	TRBV14	TRBJ1-5
TGTGCCAGCAGCTCTAACACTGAAGCTTTCTTT	CASSSNTEAFF	-	-	TRBV7-9	TRBJ1-1
TGCGCCAGCAGCTTGGTACTAGCGGGGACCTACGAGCAGTACTTC	CASSLVLAGTYEQYF	-	TRBD2	TRBV5-1	TRBJ2-7
TGTGCCAGCCATACGGGTCAGGGGGGTGAAGCTTTCTTT	CASHTGQGGEAFF	many	TRBD1	TRBV2	TRBJ1-1
TGTGCCAGCAGCGTATCTTCGTTTGAAGTGGGACAGGGTAGGAATCAGCCCCAGCATTTT	CASSVSSFEVGQGRNQPQHF	-	TRBD1	TRBV9	TRBJ1-5
TGTGCCAGCAGTTACAGCGGGGAGAATACGCAGTATTTT	CASSYSGENTQYF	-	TRBD2	TRBV6-5	TRBJ2-3
TGCAGCGTTGGGGACACCGCCTACGAGCAGTACTTC	CSVGDTAYEQYF	-	-	TRBV29-1	TRBJ2-7